This entry features one T cell receptor (beta chain) sequence. Its antigen is currently unknown. TCRalpha and TCRbeta libraries used 5'RACE with constant-segment primers and UMIs. TCRdb re-derived calls from the 5' RACE reads in MiXCR, one entry per CDR3 protein. The profile shows 410,000 or so distinct CDR3 sequences, 23% of them singletons. This sample was taken from a study of T-cell memory formation after mild COVID-19. Study-wide findings and caveats: Clones that contracted from day 15 to 85 had balanced CD4/CD8; later expanders were CD4+ biased. Largely, contracting CD4+ clones fell within CM and EM, and contracting CD8+ clones within EMRA.

The sequence was obtained from an adult woman who had mild COVID-19 (a few samples of this study predate the infection). Cell type and time point are not known. Sequences were obtained from PBMCs or a T cell subset sorted from them (not recorded which).

The CDR3 sequence: CASSYSKTDTQYF. CDR3 coding DNA: TGTGCCAGCAGTTACTCAAAAACAGATACGCAGTATTTT. V and J are TRBV6-2 or TRBV6-3 and TRBJ2-3, with D unresolved. Looked up from germline, CDR1 is MNHEY and CDR2 is SVGEGT. This CDR3 comprises 13 residues. The ends were cut back, 0 bases at V and 3 bases at J, with 4 bases in the middle.